These 3 T cell receptor beta chains originate from one sample sequenced in a study of PD-L1 blockade in urothelial cancer. Clones were sequenced by immunoSEQ multiplex PCR, and TCRdb holds only the in-frame ones, with some missing. The sample consists of 100,000 to 150,000 clones, roughly 80% of them appearing once. The time point denotes: pretreatment peripheral blood. The sample consisted of PBMCs, taken around atezolizumab (anti-PD-L1) treatment. These receptor sequences come from a man aged 50-59 years with urothelial cancer.

The chain employs TRBV7-9 and TRBJ2-3; a possible D gene is TRBD2 (6 bases). Trimming pared 3 bases from V and 5 bases from J, leaving 15 bases between. Germline V gene data show CDR1 as SEHNR and CDR2 as FQNEAQ (reference sequence). The CDR3 runs to 15 residues. CDR3 DNA sequence: TGTGCCAGCAGCTTGGGGGGTAGGGTGCAAGATACGCAGTATTTT. Protein: CASSLGGRVQDTQYF.

The chain uses TRBV21-1 and TRBJ2-4; the table calls TRBD2, which could not be checked here. TRBV21-1 is a pseudogene locus. This CDR3 has 16 amino acids. CDR3: CASKGEVAGDGGIQYF. DNA of the CDR3: TGTGCCAGCAAAGGTGAAGTAGCGGGAGACGGCGGCATTCAGTACTTC.

The rearrangement joins TRBV28 to TRBJ1-1, with TRBD1 as a possible D gene (6 bases). Deletions cut 7 bases from V and 4 bases from J, with 16 bases between. This CDR3 region has 14 residues. Germline CDR1 and CDR2: MDHEN and SYDVKM. Here the CDR3 reads CASTGLRDTTEAFF. CDR3 DNA sequence: TGTGCCAGCACCGGATTACGGGACACCACTGAAGCTTTCTTT.